Detailed here is one TCR beta chain. These data come from a study of blood T cell repertoires in COVID-19. Trimming took 8 bases from V and 5 from J; bases not matched to a gene: 9. The CDR3 spans 14 residues. Germline-derived CDR1 and CDR2 are MNHEY and SVGAGI. The data were produced by immunoSEQ multiplex PCR, yet TCRdb's version contains in-frame clones alone and is incomplete. The sample lists 350,000 to 450,000 clones, roughly 86% occurring once. The V gene is TRBV6-5, the J gene TRBJ2-3; 8 bases are a match to TRBD2. Sequencing was carried out using peripheral blood. The sequence came from a human donor in a cohort sampled during active COVID-19. CDR3 loop: CASGYSGALDTQYF. In DNA, the CDR3 is TGTGCCAGCGGGTATAGCGGGGCTCTAGATACGCAGTATTTT.